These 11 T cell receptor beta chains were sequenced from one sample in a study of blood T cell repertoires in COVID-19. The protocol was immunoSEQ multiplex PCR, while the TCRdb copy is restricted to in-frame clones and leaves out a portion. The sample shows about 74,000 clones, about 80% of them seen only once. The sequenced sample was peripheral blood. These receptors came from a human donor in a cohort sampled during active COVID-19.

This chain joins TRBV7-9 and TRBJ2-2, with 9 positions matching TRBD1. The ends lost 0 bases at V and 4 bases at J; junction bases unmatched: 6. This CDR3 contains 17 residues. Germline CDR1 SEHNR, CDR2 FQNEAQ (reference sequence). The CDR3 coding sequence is TGTGCCAGCAGCTTAGCGGGGACAGGGCAGTTCACCGGGGAGCTGTTTTTT. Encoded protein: CASSLAGTGQFTGELFF. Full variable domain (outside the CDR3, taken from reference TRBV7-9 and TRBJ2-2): DTGVSQNPRHKITKRGQNVTFRCDPISEHNRLYWYRQTLGQGPEFLTYFQNEAQLEKSRLLSDRFSAERPKGSFSTLEIQRTEQGDSAMYLCASSLAGTGQFTGELFFGEGSRLTVL.

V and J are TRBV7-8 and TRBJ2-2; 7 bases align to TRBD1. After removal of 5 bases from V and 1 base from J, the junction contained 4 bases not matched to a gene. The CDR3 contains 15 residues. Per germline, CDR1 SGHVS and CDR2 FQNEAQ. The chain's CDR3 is CASSLRTGNTGELFF. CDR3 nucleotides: TGTGCCAGCAGCCTGAGGACAGGGAACACCGGGGAGCTGTTTTTT.

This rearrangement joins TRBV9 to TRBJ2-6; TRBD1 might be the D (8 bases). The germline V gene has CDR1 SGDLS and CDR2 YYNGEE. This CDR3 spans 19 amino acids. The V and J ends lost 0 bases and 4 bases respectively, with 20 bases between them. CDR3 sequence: CASSVEWTGTNPGANVLTF. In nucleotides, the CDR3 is TGTGCCAGCAGCGTAGAATGGACAGGGACTAACCCGGGGGCCAACGTCCTGACTTTC.

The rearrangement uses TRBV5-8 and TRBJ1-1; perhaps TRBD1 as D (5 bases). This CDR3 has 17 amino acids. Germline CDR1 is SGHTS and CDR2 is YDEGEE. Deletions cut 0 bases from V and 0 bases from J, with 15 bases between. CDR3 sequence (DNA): TGTGCCAGCAGCTTGGCCCGACTCCCGACAGTGAACACTGAAGCTTTCTTT. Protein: CASSLARLPTVNTEAFF.

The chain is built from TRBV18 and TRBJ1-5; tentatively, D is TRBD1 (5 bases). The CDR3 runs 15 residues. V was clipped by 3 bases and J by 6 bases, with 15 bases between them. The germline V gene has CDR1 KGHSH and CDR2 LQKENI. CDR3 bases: TGTGCCAGCTCACCGGGAGGCAGGGCGGGTCAGCCCCAGCATTTT. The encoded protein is CASSPGGRAGQPQHF. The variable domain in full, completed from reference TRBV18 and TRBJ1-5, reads NAGVMQNPRHLVRRRGQEARLRCSPMKGHSHVYWYRQLPEEGLKFMVYLQKENIIDESGMPKERFSAEFPKEGPSILRIQQVVRGDSAAYFCASSPGGRAGQPQHFGDGTRLSIL.

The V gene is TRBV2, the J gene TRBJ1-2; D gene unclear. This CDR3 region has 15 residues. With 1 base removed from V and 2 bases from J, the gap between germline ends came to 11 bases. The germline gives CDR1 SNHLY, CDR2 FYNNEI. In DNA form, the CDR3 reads TGTGCCAGCAGTGAAGGGCAGGATCTAAACTATGGCTACACCTTC. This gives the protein CASSEGQDLNYGYTF. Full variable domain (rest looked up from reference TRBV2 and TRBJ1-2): EPEVTQTPSHQVTQMGQEVILRCVPISNHLYFYWYRQILGQKVEFLVSFYNNEISEKSEIFDDQFSVERPDGSNFTLKIRSTKLEDSAMYFCASSEGQDLNYGYTFGSGTRLTVV.

In DNA form, the CDR3 reads TGTGCCAGCAGCTTGGAGGGAGCCCACGAGCAGTACTTC. It specifies CASSLEGAHEQYF. The J gene is TRBJ2-7, the V gene TRBV7-6; TRBD2 might be the D (6 bases). Germline assignment: CDR1 SGHVS and CDR2 FNYEAQ. Trimming removed 3 bases from V and 5 bases from J, with 11 bases in between. The CDR3 totals 13 residues.

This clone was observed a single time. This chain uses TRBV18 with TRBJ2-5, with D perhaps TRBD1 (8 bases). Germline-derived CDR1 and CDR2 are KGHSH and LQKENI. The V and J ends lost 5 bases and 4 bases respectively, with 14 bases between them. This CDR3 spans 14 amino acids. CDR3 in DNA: TGTGCCAGCTCAACGACAGGGGAGGGAGAGACCCAGTACTTC. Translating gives CASSTTGEGETQYF.

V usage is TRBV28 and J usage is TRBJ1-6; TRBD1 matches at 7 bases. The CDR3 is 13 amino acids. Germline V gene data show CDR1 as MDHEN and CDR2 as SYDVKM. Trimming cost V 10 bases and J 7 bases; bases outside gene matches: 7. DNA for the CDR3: TGTGCCACTGGGGACAGCCTGAATTCACCCCTCCACTTT. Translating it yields CATGDSLNSPLHF.

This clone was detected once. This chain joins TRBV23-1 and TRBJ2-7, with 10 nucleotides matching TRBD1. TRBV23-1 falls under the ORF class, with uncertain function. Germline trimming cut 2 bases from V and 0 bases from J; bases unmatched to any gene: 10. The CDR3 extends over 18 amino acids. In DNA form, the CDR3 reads TGCGCCAGCAGTCAACCCATGCCGGGACAGGGGTACTCCTACGAGCAGTACTTC. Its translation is CASSQPMPGQGYSYEQYF.

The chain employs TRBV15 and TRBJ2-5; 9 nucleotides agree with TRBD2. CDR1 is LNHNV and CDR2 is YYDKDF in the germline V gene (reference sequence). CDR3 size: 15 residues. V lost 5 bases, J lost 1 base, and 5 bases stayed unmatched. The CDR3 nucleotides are TGTGCCACCAGCGTAGGACTAGCGACCCAAGAGACCCAGTACTTC. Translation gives CATSVGLATQETQYF.